A selection of T cell receptor beta chains follows, all from one sample in a study of cytomegalovirus exposure and HLA in healthy donors. The table came from immunoSEQ multiplex PCR; TCRdb's copy has only in-frame clones and leaves some out. The sample comprises around 90,000 clones, approximately 68% of which are singletons, and 20% to 25% rests with the top ten. What was sequenced was PBMCs. These receptors were taken from a woman between 45 and 65 years old in good health and CMV-seropositive. Both conserved end residues are part of each CDR3. Each record gives: D gene, clone size, V gene, J gene, CDR3 protein, CDR3 DNA. D genes are given only for firm matches. Some rows have no size entry. The others give once, few or many, or a class for an expanded clone.

D gene: TRBD1
clone size: NA
V gene: TRBV30
J gene: TRBJ1-5
CDR3 protein: CAWSGTGGGNQPQHF
CDR3 DNA: TGTGCCTGGAGTGGGACAGGGGGAGGCAATCAGCCCCAGCATTTT

D gene: TRBD2
clone size: NA
V gene: TRBV5-1
J gene: TRBJ2-3
CDR3 protein: CASSFKTGGSTDTQYF
CDR3 DNA: TGCGCCAGCAGCTTTAAAACGGGGGGATCCACAGATACGCAGTATTTT

D gene: NA
clone size: NA
V gene: TRBV2
J gene: TRBJ1-1
CDR3 protein: CASSPTWEAEAFF
CDR3 DNA: TGTGCCAGCAGTCCAACATGGGAGGCTGAAGCTTTCTTT

D gene: TRBD2
clone size: NA
V gene: TRBV15
J gene: TRBJ2-1
CDR3 protein: CATSRDPGTSGGARQFF
CDR3 DNA: TGTGCCACCAGCAGAGACCCCGGGACTAGCGGGGGGGCCCGGCAGTTCTTC

D gene: TRBD1
clone size: NA
V gene: TRBV7-9
J gene: TRBJ1-2
CDR3 protein: CASSPRQGAYTF
CDR3 DNA: TGTGCCAGCAGCCCTAGACAGGGTGCCTACACCTTC

D gene: NA
clone size: few
V gene: TRBV19
J gene: TRBJ1-1
CDR3 protein: CASSINGGKNTEAFF
CDR3 DNA: TGTGCCAGTAGTATAAACGGGGGAAAGAACACTGAAGCTTTCTTT

D gene: TRBD2
clone size: NA
V gene: TRBV6-5
J gene: TRBJ2-7
CDR3 protein: CASSYGLAGVEQYF
CDR3 DNA: TGTGCCAGCAGTTACGGACTAGCGGGGGTCGAGCAGTACTTC

D gene: TRBD1
clone size: NA
V gene: TRBV29-1
J gene: TRBJ2-2
CDR3 protein: CSVGNRGQSGELFF
CDR3 DNA: TGCAGCGTGGGAAACAGGGGGCAATCGGGGGAGCTGTTTTTT

D gene: NA
clone size: NA
V gene: TRBV5-4
J gene: TRBJ1-6
CDR3 protein: CASSLIWGVDDNSPLHF
CDR3 DNA: TGTGCCAGCAGCTTGATCTGGGGGGTAGACGATAATTCACCCCTCCACTTT

D gene: NA
clone size: NA
V gene: TRBV19
J gene: TRBJ2-2
CDR3 protein: CASSTYLTGELFF
CDR3 DNA: TGTGCCAGTAGTACGTACCTCACAGGGGAGCTGTTTTTT

D gene: TRBD2
clone size: NA
V gene: TRBV6-6
J gene: TRBJ2-7
CDR3 protein: CASSYSGGGYEQYF
CDR3 DNA: TGTGCCAGCAGTTACAGTGGCGGGGGGTACGAGCAGTACTTC

D gene: NA
clone size: few
V gene: TRBV5-4
J gene: TRBJ1-1
CDR3 protein: CASSLGTVEAFF
CDR3 DNA: TGTGCCAGCAGCTTGGGGACTGTTGAAGCTTTCTTT

D gene: TRBD2
clone size: NA
V gene: TRBV19
J gene: TRBJ2-2
CDR3 protein: CASSMSGANTGELFF
CDR3 DNA: TGTGCCAGTAGTATGAGCGGGGCGAACACCGGGGAGCTGTTTTTT

D gene: NA
clone size: NA
V gene: TRBV7-9
J gene: TRBJ1-2
CDR3 protein: CASSLNIRGGGYGYTF
CDR3 DNA: TGTGCCAGCAGCTTGAACATTCGAGGCGGAGGGTATGGCTACACCTTC

D gene: TRBD2
clone size: NA
V gene: TRBV5-1
J gene: TRBJ2-2
CDR3 protein: CASSREVDTGELFF
CDR3 DNA: TGCGCCAGCAGTCGGGAGGTGGACACCGGGGAGCTGTTTTTT

D gene: TRBD2
clone size: NA
V gene: TRBV30
J gene: TRBJ2-3
CDR3 protein: CAWSPLASSTDTQYF
CDR3 DNA: TGTGCCTGGAGCCCACTAGCGAGTAGCACAGATACGCAGTATTTT

D gene: TRBD1
clone size: NA
V gene: TRBV25-1
J gene: TRBJ2-3
CDR3 protein: CASSELQGSDTQYF
CDR3 DNA: TGTGCCAGCAGTGAATTACAGGGGTCAGATACGCAGTATTTT

D gene: NA
clone size: NA
V gene: TRBV28
J gene: TRBJ1-3
CDR3 protein: CASSLGGLASVSGNTIYF
CDR3 DNA: TGTGCCAGCAGTTTAGGGGGCCTGGCGTCAGTCTCTGGAAACACCATATATTTT

D gene: TRBD1
clone size: NA
V gene: TRBV28
J gene: TRBJ2-6
CDR3 protein: CASSLILGQGTAGANVLTF
CDR3 DNA: TGTGCCAGCAGTTTAATTTTAGGACAGGGGACTGCTGGGGCCAACGTCCTGACTTTC

D gene: NA
clone size: NA
V gene: TRBV5-1
J gene: TRBJ1-1
CDR3 protein: CASSPGSTNTEAFF
CDR3 DNA: TGCGCCAGCAGCCCCGGTTCGACTAACACTGAAGCTTTCTTT